This is a list of T cell receptor beta chains from one sample in a study of PD-1 blockade in classical Hodgkin lymphoma. Sequencing was performed with immunoSEQ multiplex PCR; in TCRdb, only in-frame clones are kept and a portion is missing. This table holds around 50,000 clones, nearly 90% found once. Sequences were derived from peripheral blood mononuclear cells (PBMCs), sampled before the fourth cycle of nivolumab. The receptor set was obtained from a human donor with classical Hodgkin lymphoma. The CDR3 runs from the conserved cysteine through the conserved F or W. D genes are given only for firm matches. Clone size is given for some rows only: seen once, a few or many times, or a class if the clone is expanded.

CDR3aa: CASSLVGTSSSYEQYF
CDR3nt: TGTGCCAGCAGCTTAGTTGGGACTAGCAGCTCCTACGAGCAGTACTTC
j_gene: TRBJ2-7
abundance: .
v_gene: TRBV7-2
d_gene: TRBD2

CDR3aa: CASSYQGPYNEQFF
CDR3nt: TGTGCCAGCAGTTATCAGGGTCCCTACAATGAGCAGTTCTTC
j_gene: TRBJ2-1
abundance: .
v_gene: TRBV6-5
d_gene: .

CDR3aa: CASSPHGTGDTGELFF
CDR3nt: TGTGCCAGCAGCCCCCACGGGACAGGGGATACCGGGGAGCTGTTTTTT
j_gene: TRBJ2-2
abundance: once
v_gene: TRBV7-3
d_gene: TRBD1

CDR3aa: CASSISGQGARLSYGYTF
CDR3nt: TGTGCCAGTAGTATATCGGGACAGGGGGCGCGATTATCTTATGGCTACACCTTC
j_gene: TRBJ1-2
abundance: .
v_gene: TRBV19
d_gene: TRBD1

CDR3aa: CASSSRAGETQYF
CDR3nt: TGTGCCAGCAGCAGCAGGGCGGGCGAGACCCAGTACTTC
j_gene: TRBJ2-5
abundance: few
v_gene: TRBV6-4
d_gene: .

CDR3aa: CASSVGLGTSGNEQYF
CDR3nt: TGTGCCAGCAGCGTAGGCCTTGGGACTAGCGGGAACGAGCAGTACTTC
j_gene: TRBJ2-7
abundance: .
v_gene: TRBV9
d_gene: TRBD2

CDR3aa: CAWSVGQGEKPQHF
CDR3nt: TGTGCCTGGAGTGTAGGACAGGGAGAGAAGCCCCAGCATTTT
j_gene: TRBJ1-5
abundance: .
v_gene: TRBV30
d_gene: TRBD1

CDR3aa: CASSLGGTSGREINYEQYF
CDR3nt: TGTGCCAGCAGCTTAGGTGGGACTAGCGGGAGGGAAATCAACTACGAGCAGTACTTC
j_gene: TRBJ2-7
abundance: .
v_gene: TRBV7-2
d_gene: TRBD2

CDR3aa: CASSEGTSGLTDTQYF
CDR3nt: TGTGCCAGCAGCGAGGGGACTAGCGGACTCACAGATACGCAGTATTTT
j_gene: TRBJ2-3
abundance: .
v_gene: TRBV5-4
d_gene: TRBD2

CDR3aa: CASTQAGGTNYGYTF
CDR3nt: TGTGCCAGCACCCAGGCGGGGGGCACTAACTATGGCTACACCTTC
j_gene: TRBJ1-2
abundance: .
v_gene: TRBV7-9
d_gene: .

CDR3aa: CASTLGGEQETQYF
CDR3nt: TGTGCCAGCACCCTCGGCGGGGAGCAAGAGACCCAGTACTTC
j_gene: TRBJ2-5
abundance: once
v_gene: TRBV7-9
d_gene: .

CDR3aa: CASRISGSLNYEQYF
CDR3nt: TGTGCCAGCAGAATTAGCGGGAGTCTAAACTACGAGCAGTACTTC
j_gene: TRBJ2-7
abundance: .
v_gene: TRBV6-5
d_gene: TRBD2

CDR3aa: CASSSIAGGGELFF
CDR3nt: TGTGCCAGCAGCTCAATAGCGGGAGGCGGGGAGCTGTTTTTT
j_gene: TRBJ2-2
abundance: .
v_gene: TRBV5-4
d_gene: TRBD2

CDR3aa: CASSQGGAGNTIYF
CDR3nt: TGCGCCAGCAGCCAAGGGGGGGCTGGAAACACCATATATTTT
j_gene: TRBJ1-3
abundance: .
v_gene: TRBV5-1
d_gene: .

CDR3aa: CAGGGFSTEAFF
CDR3nt: TGTGCCGGGGGCGGGTTTTCCACTGAAGCTTTCTTT
j_gene: TRBJ1-1
abundance: .
v_gene: TRBV30
d_gene: .

CDR3aa: CASSQEPQRGNTIYF
CDR3nt: TGCGCCAGCAGCCAAGAGCCTCAACGAGGAAACACCATATATTTT
j_gene: TRBJ1-3
abundance: .
v_gene: TRBV4-1
d_gene: .

CDR3aa: CASSLTRGPQETQYF
CDR3nt: TGTGCCAGCAGCTTAACGCGCGGTCCACAAGAGACCCAGTACTTC
j_gene: TRBJ2-5
abundance: few
v_gene: TRBV11-3
d_gene: .

CDR3aa: CASSSLLAGGFTGELFF
CDR3nt: TGCGCCAGCAGCTCCTTACTAGCGGGAGGATTCACCGGGGAGCTGTTTTTT
j_gene: TRBJ2-2
abundance: few
v_gene: TRBV5-1
d_gene: TRBD2

CDR3aa: CASSNDRGPGNTIYF
CDR3nt: TGTGCCAGCAGCAATGACAGGGGGCCTGGAAACACCATATATTTT
j_gene: TRBJ1-3
abundance: .
v_gene: TRBV5-1
d_gene: TRBD1

CDR3aa: CASSYSAGGPYEQYF
CDR3nt: TGTGCCAGCAGTTACTCTGCGGGAGGACCCTACGAGCAGTACTTC
j_gene: TRBJ2-7
abundance: .
v_gene: TRBV6-5
d_gene: TRBD2

CDR3aa: CASSAREEINTQYF
CDR3nt: TGTGCCAGCAGCGCCCGGGAGGAGATTAATACGCAGTATTTT
j_gene: TRBJ2-3
abundance: .
v_gene: TRBV9
d_gene: TRBD2

CDR3aa: CASSAGRGDEQYF
CDR3nt: TGTGCCAGCAGTGCCGGACGCGGGGACGAGCAGTACTTC
j_gene: TRBJ2-7
abundance: .
v_gene: TRBV2
d_gene: .

CDR3aa: CASTRDSGFGANVLTF
CDR3nt: TGTGCCAGCACCCGGGACAGCGGTTTTGGGGCCAACGTCCTGACTTTC
j_gene: TRBJ2-6
abundance: .
v_gene: TRBV9
d_gene: TRBD1

CDR3aa: CSVELGGPGDTQYF
CDR3nt: TGCAGCGTTGAATTGGGAGGGCCAGGGGATACGCAGTATTTT
j_gene: TRBJ2-3
abundance: .
v_gene: TRBV29-1
d_gene: TRBD2

CDR3aa: CASGLPGKHRGEGLFF
CDR3nt: TGTGCTAGTGGTTTGCCGGGTAAACACAGGGGAGAGGGACTGTTTTTT
j_gene: TRBJ1-4
abundance: few
v_gene: TRBV12-5
d_gene: TRBD1

CDR3aa: CAWRPLFNEQFF
CDR3nt: TGTGCCTGGAGACCCCTCTTCAATGAGCAGTTCTTC
j_gene: TRBJ2-1
abundance: .
v_gene: TRBV30
d_gene: .

CDR3aa: CASSLVLSDTQYF
CDR3nt: TGTGCCAGCAGCTTAGTCCTCTCAGATACGCAGTATTTT
j_gene: TRBJ2-3
abundance: .
v_gene: TRBV7-9
d_gene: .

CDR3aa: CASSELTASLKEAFF
CDR3nt: TGTGCCAGCAGTGAATTGACAGCAAGTTTAAAGGAAGCTTTCTTT
j_gene: TRBJ1-1
abundance: .
v_gene: TRBV25-1
d_gene: .

CDR3aa: CASRRQTEAFF
CDR3nt: TGTGCCAGCAGGCGACAGACTGAAGCTTTCTTT
j_gene: TRBJ1-1
abundance: .
v_gene: TRBV6-5
d_gene: .

CDR3aa: CATGGGKAGELFF
CDR3nt: TGTGCCACCGGAGGGGGGAAGGCCGGGGAGCTGTTTTTT
j_gene: TRBJ2-2
abundance: once
v_gene: TRBV28
d_gene: .

CDR3aa: CASTRMGQPVLAKNIQYF
CDR3nt: TGTGCCAGCACCAGAATGGGGCAGCCGGTTCTAGCCAAAAACATTCAGTACTTC
j_gene: TRBJ2-4
abundance: once
v_gene: TRBV2
d_gene: .

CDR3aa: CASSPDLGEAFF
CDR3nt: TGTGCCAGCAGTCCGGACTTGGGTGAAGCTTTCTTT
j_gene: TRBJ1-1
abundance: .
v_gene: TRBV6-5
d_gene: .

CDR3aa: CASSLGGRLSTDTQYF
CDR3nt: TGTGCCAGCAGCTTGGGGGGACGACTAAGCACAGATACGCAGTATTTT
j_gene: TRBJ2-3
abundance: .
v_gene: TRBV5-5
d_gene: .

CDR3aa: CASSEDSFTDTQYF
CDR3nt: TGTGCCAGCAGTGAGGACTCCTTCACAGATACGCAGTATTTT
j_gene: TRBJ2-3
abundance: .
v_gene: TRBV25-1
d_gene: .

CDR3aa: CASSKGHGGYEQYF
CDR3nt: TGTGCCAGCAGTAAGGGACACGGGGGCTACGAGCAGTACTTC
j_gene: TRBJ2-7
abundance: once
v_gene: TRBV28
d_gene: .

CDR3aa: CAISESGQGADYGYTF
CDR3nt: TGTGCCATCAGTGAGTCGGGCCAGGGGGCGGACTATGGCTACACCTTC
j_gene: TRBJ1-2
abundance: .
v_gene: TRBV10-3
d_gene: TRBD1

CDR3aa: CASTLGRGPYEQYF
CDR3nt: TGTGCCAGCACCCTAGGGAGGGGACCTTACGAGCAGTACTTC
j_gene: TRBJ2-7
abundance: .
v_gene: TRBV5-6
d_gene: TRBD2

CDR3aa: CASSQVFNTEAFF
CDR3nt: TGTGCCAGCAGCCAAGTGTTCAACACTGAAGCTTTCTTT
j_gene: TRBJ1-1
abundance: .
v_gene: TRBV4-2
d_gene: .

CDR3aa: CASSPTGIDYEQYF
CDR3nt: TGTGCCAGCAGCCCGACGGGGATTGACTACGAGCAGTACTTC
j_gene: TRBJ2-7
abundance: .
v_gene: TRBV7-3
d_gene: .

CDR3aa: CASSSMDRDFSGNTIYF
CDR3nt: TGTGCCAGCAGTTCCATGGACAGGGATTTTTCTGGAAACACCATATATTTT
j_gene: TRBJ1-3
abundance: .
v_gene: TRBV28
d_gene: TRBD1

CDR3aa: CASTYSGSYEQYF
CDR3nt: TGTGCCAGCACGTATAGCGGTTCCTACGAGCAGTACTTC
j_gene: TRBJ2-7
abundance: .
v_gene: TRBV28
d_gene: .

CDR3aa: CASSFGLSLEAFF
CDR3nt: TGTGCCAGCAGTTTCGGGCTCAGCCTTGAAGCTTTCTTT
j_gene: TRBJ1-1
abundance: .
v_gene: TRBV7-9
d_gene: .

CDR3aa: CASSQGVKLAGDLGEQFF
CDR3nt: TGCGCCAGCAGCCAAGGCGTAAAACTAGCGGGAGATCTGGGTGAGCAGTTCTTC
j_gene: TRBJ2-1
abundance: .
v_gene: TRBV4-1
d_gene: TRBD2

CDR3aa: CASNPTGGTAAKLFF
CDR3nt: TGTGCCAGCAATCCGACAGGGGGCACTGCTGCAAAACTGTTTTTT
j_gene: TRBJ1-4
abundance: .
v_gene: TRBV2
d_gene: TRBD1

CDR3aa: CATSRGQGVINYGYTF
CDR3nt: TGTGCCACCAGCAGAGGGCAGGGGGTAATTAACTATGGCTACACCTTC
j_gene: TRBJ1-2
abundance: .
v_gene: TRBV15
d_gene: TRBD1

CDR3aa: CASSPREGGTDTQYF
CDR3nt: TGTGCCAGCAGCCCCCGGGAGGGTGGTACAGATACGCAGTATTTT
j_gene: TRBJ2-3
abundance: .
v_gene: TRBV11-3
d_gene: TRBD2

CDR3aa: CASRGSHGEPDTGELFF
CDR3nt: TGTGCCAGCCGGGGATCCCACGGAGAGCCGGACACCGGGGAGCTGTTTTTT
j_gene: TRBJ2-2
abundance: .
v_gene: TRBV18
d_gene: .

CDR3aa: CSVGPVETQYF
CDR3nt: TGCAGCGTAGGACCCGTTGAGACCCAGTACTTC
j_gene: TRBJ2-5
abundance: .
v_gene: TRBV29-1
d_gene: .

CDR3aa: CASSQNPRVGRLDEETQYF
CDR3nt: TGCGCCAGCAGCCAAAACCCGCGAGTGGGGCGACTAGACGAAGAGACCCAGTACTTC
j_gene: TRBJ2-5
abundance: once
v_gene: TRBV4-1
d_gene: .

CDR3aa: CATSRDVVDRFGETQYF
CDR3nt: TGTGCCACCAGCAGAGATGTCGTGGACAGATTTGGGGAGACCCAGTACTTC
j_gene: TRBJ2-5
abundance: .
v_gene: TRBV15
d_gene: .

CDR3aa: CASSVDRGTYNEQFF
CDR3nt: TGTGCCAGCAGCGTGGACAGGGGGACCTACAATGAGCAGTTCTTC
j_gene: TRBJ2-1
abundance: .
v_gene: TRBV9
d_gene: TRBD1